These 32 T cell receptor beta chains came from one sample sequenced in a study of cytomegalovirus exposure and HLA in healthy donors. Primers included in the PCR were 60 Vbeta and 13 Jbeta primers. Measured with immunoSEQ multiplex PCR; TCRdb has only the in-frame clones, and not every one. The table includes approximately 150,000 clones, 75% to 85% detected once. The material sequenced was PBMCs. These receptors all come from a man aged 25 to 45 in good health and CMV-seropositive.

This chain connects TRBV5-6 to TRBJ2-3; 11 positions match TRBD2. The CDR3 runs to 13 residues. V lost 0 bases and J lost 12; bases outside the gene matches: 3. The germline V gene encodes CDR1 SGHDT and CDR2 YYEEEE. This chain's CDR3 is CASSLELAGDQYF. Written as DNA, the CDR3 is TGTGCCAGCAGCTTGGAACTAGCGGGGGATCAGTATTTT.

A word on this clone: The junction does not match germline at one end; this may be a read error. The chain joins TRBV7-9 to TRBJ1-1, with a tentative D call TRBD1 (5 bases). This CDR3 is 12 amino acids long. Germline V gene sequence: CDR1 SEHNR, CDR2 FQNEAQ (reference sequence). The DNA of the CDR3 is TGTTCCAGCAGGACCGGGGGGGCTGAAGCTTTCTTT. This gives the protein CSSRTGGAEAFF.

The CDR3 protein is CATSGQGAYNEQFF. DNA for the CDR3: TGTGCCACCTCCGGACAGGGGGCTTACAATGAGCAGTTCTTC. The chain carries TRBV19 and TRBJ2-1, with 11 bases that match TRBD1. Germline CDR1 and CDR2: LNHDA and SQIVND (reference sequence). The CDR3 covers 14 residues. V shed 10 bases and J 4 bases; nucleotides not matched to a gene: 6.

The J gene is TRBJ2-6, the V gene TRBV11-3; tentatively, D is TRBD2 (6 bases). CDR3 length: 17 amino acids. V was trimmed by 6 bases and J by 2 bases, leaving 17 bases between them. Germline CDR1 reads SGHNT; CDR2 reads YENEEA. CDR3 in amino acids: CASRVGGPQTGANVLTF. The CDR3 nucleotides are TGTGCCAGCAGGGTCGGGGGTCCCCAAACTGGGGCCAACGTCCTGACTTTC.

This chain links TRBV16 with TRBJ1-5, with TRBD1 as a possible D gene (6 bases). The CDR3 runs 16 residues. V was pared by 1 base and J by 1 base, with 11 bases between. Germline assignment: CDR1 KGHSY and CDR2 FQNENV. CDR3 nucleotide sequence: TGTGCCAGCAGCCAATATGAGGGGGGGAGCAATCAGCCCCAGCATTTT. It yields the protein CASSQYEGGSNQPQHF.

The chain links TRBV27 to TRBJ1-5, with D possibly TRBD1 on 6 matching bases. This CDR3 spans 16 amino acids. The germline CDR1 and CDR2 sequences are MNHEY and SMNVEV (reference sequence). V was shortened by 4 bases and J by 2 bases, with 15 bases between the two germline ends. This CDR3 reads CASSSGPGHRNQPQHF. DNA of the CDR3: TGTGCCAGCAGTTCGGGACCGGGACACCGCAATCAGCCCCAGCATTTT.

This clone has a single count. This sequence joins TRBV5-1 and TRBJ1-3; D uncertain. The CDR3 runs to 16 residues. Trimming pared 1 base from V and 0 bases from J, leaving 11 bases between. Germline CDR1 is SGHRS and CDR2 is YFSETQ. CDR3 sequence (DNA): TGCGCCAGCAGCTTGAGTCTGGGGAGCTCTGGAAACACCATATATTTT. Translating gives CASSLSLGSSGNTIYF. The entire variable domain, with the rest obtained from reference TRBV5-1 and TRBJ1-3, is as follows: KAGVTQTPRYLIKTRGQQVTLSCSPISGHRSVSWYQQTPGQGLQFLFEYFSETQRNKGNFPGRFSGRQFSNSRSEMNVSTLELGDSALYLCASSLSLGSSGNTIYFGEGSWLTVV.

CDR3 coding DNA: TGCGCCAGCAGTGGAGCGGGGGTGGGGGAGACCCAGTACTTC. This translates into CASSGAGVGETQYF. V is TRBV5-1 and J is TRBJ2-5, with 8 bases identical to TRBD2. The ends lost 5 bases at V and 5 bases at J; junction bases unmatched: 8. The CDR3 loop spans 14 amino acids. From germline, CDR1 is SGHRS and CDR2 YFSETQ.

V gene TRBV27 combines with J gene TRBJ1-2; 7 positions agree with TRBD1. V dropped 0 bases and J dropped 5; count of bases not matched to a gene: 6. Germline V gene lookup returns CDR1 MNHEY and CDR2 SMNVEV (reference sequence). The CDR3 has 15 amino acids. The CDR3 sequence: CASSLSGGGRYGYTF. DNA of the CDR3: TGTGCCAGCAGTTTATCAGGGGGCGGGAGGTATGGCTACACCTTC.

J is TRBJ1-1 and V is TRBV10-2; D is unresolved. Germline V gene lookup returns CDR1 WSHSY and CDR2 SAAADI. The CDR3 runs to 14 residues. Between the trimmed V and J ends, which lost 6 bases and 4 bases, there was a span of 15 bases. The CDR3 is CASREGLWATEAFF. The CDR3 DNA reads as TGCGCCAGCAGGGAGGGTCTTTGGGCCACTGAAGCTTTCTTT.

This chain joins TRBV6-1 and TRBJ1-1; TRBD1 might be the D (5 bases). Germline V lookup: CDR1 MNHNS, CDR2 SASEGT. The length of the CDR3 is 15 residues. V was clipped by 7 bases and J by 6 bases, with 21 bases between them. The CDR3 sequence: CASKPRGSGSSEAFF. CDR3 coding DNA: TGTGCCAGCAAGCCGCGGGGGTCGGGGAGCTCTGAAGCTTTCTTT.

The J gene is TRBJ1-2, the V gene TRBV2; 9 bases are shared with TRBD1. The trim removed 4 bases at V and 4 bases at J, leaving 13 bases unmatched. From germline, CDR1 is SNHLY and CDR2 FYNNEI. The CDR3 has 17 residues. This chain's CDR3 is CASSARDRDDTFYGYTF. For the CDR3, the DNA is TGTGCCAGCAGTGCCCGGGACAGGGACGATACCTTCTATGGCTACACCTTC. The whole variable domain, remainder taken from reference TRBV2 and TRBJ1-2, is EPEVTQTPSHQVTQMGQEVILRCVPISNHLYFYWYRQILGQKVEFLVSFYNNEISEKSEIFDDQFSVERPDGSNFTLKIRSTKLEDSAMYFCASSARDRDDTFYGYTFGSGTRLTVV.

The chain couples TRBV9 to TRBJ2-3; no firm D call. The ends were cut back, 0 bases at V and 7 bases at J, with 6 bases in the middle. CDR3 length equals 12 residues. In germline, CDR1 is SGDLS, CDR2 YYNGEE. CDR3 sequence: CASSVDYNTQYF. Written as DNA, the CDR3 is TGTGCCAGCAGCGTAGATTACAATACGCAGTATTTT.

The J gene is TRBJ2-2, the V gene TRBV28, with D tentatively TRBD2 (6 bases). The CDR3 is 14 amino acids. V gave up 3 bases and J gave up 1 base, with 6 bases separating them. Germline V gene sequence: CDR1 MDHEN, CDR2 SYDVKM. CDR3 DNA sequence: TGTGCCAGCAGTTTGACTAGGAACACCGGGGAGCTGTTTTTT. This codes for CASSLTRNTGELFF.

The genes are TRBV4-1 and TRBJ2-7, with 10 bases that match TRBD2. Germline loops: CDR1 MGHRA, CDR2 YSYEKL. The CDR3 is made up of 16 amino acids. The junction had 10 bases not matched to a gene; V was cut back by 1 base and J by 7 bases. CDR3 sequence: CASSQAPLTSGFEQYF. The CDR3 region has the DNA TGCGCCAGCAGCCAAGCCCCTCTGACTAGCGGGTTTGAGCAGTACTTC.

The chain joins TRBV5-1 to TRBJ2-1; 13 bases match TRBD2. V shed 3 bases and J 0 bases; nucleotides not matched to a gene: 6. This CDR3 is built from 18 residues. CDR1 and CDR2 from the germline V gene are SGHRS and YFSETQ. Written as DNA, the CDR3 is TGCGCCAGCAGCTGGGGACTAGCGGGGACTATCTCCTACAATGAGCAGTTCTTC. This sequence encodes CASSWGLAGTISYNEQFF.

The rearrangement joins TRBV2 to TRBJ2-7, with D perhaps matching TRBD1 (5 bases). This CDR3 has 16 amino acids. With 4 bases removed from V and 3 bases from J, the gap between germline ends came to 19 bases. Per the germline V gene, CDR1 is SNHLY and CDR2 is FYNNEI. The CDR3 region has the DNA TGTGCCAGCAGTGGACAGTCGATTCGATTTCGCTACGAGCAGTACTTC. It codes for CASSGQSIRFRYEQYF.

V usage is TRBV2 and J usage is TRBJ2-5; 8 nucleotides align to TRBD2. The V and J ends lost 4 bases and 4 bases, in that order; junction bases with no gene match: 8. Germline V CDR1 and CDR2: SNHLY, FYNNEI. This CDR3 has 15 amino acids. The CDR3 bases are TGTGCCAGCAGTGCCCTTGGGACTAGTCGAGAGACCCAGTACTTC. This gives the protein CASSALGTSRETQYF. The full variable domain, in which reference TRBV2 and TRBJ2-5 provide the parts outside the CDR3, is EPEVTQTPSHQVTQMGQEVILRCVPISNHLYFYWYRQILGQKVEFLVSFYNNEISEKSEIFDDQFSVERPDGSNFTLKIRSTKLEDSAMYFCASSALGTSRETQYFGPGTRLLVL.

The chain links TRBV7-9 to TRBJ2-7; 8 positions match TRBD1. The CDR3 runs to 16 residues. The V gene end was trimmed by 5 bases and the J gene end by 3 bases; junction bases not matched to a gene: 12. Germline V gives CDR1 SEHNR, CDR2 FQNEAQ (reference sequence). The CDR3 coding sequence is TGTGCCAGCAGCGAAGACCTCAGGGGGCTCCACTACGAGCAGTACTTC. It translates to CASSEDLRGLHYEQYF.

The CDR3 is CASSPLTGGNEQYF. CDR3 coding DNA: TGTGCCAGCAGCCCATTGACAGGGGGTAACGAGCAGTACTTC. This rearrangement joins TRBV7-2 to TRBJ2-7, with 9 bases fitting TRBD1. Trimming at V came to 5 bases and at J to 5 bases, leaving 7 bases not matched to a gene. The CDR3 extends over 14 amino acids. The germline gives CDR1 SGHTA, CDR2 FQGNSA.

J is TRBJ1-1 and V is TRBV7-9; D might be TRBD1 (5 bases). The CDR3 is 15 residues long. The V end was cut by 5 bases, the J end by 4 bases, with 17 bases between. Germline lookup yields CDR1 SEHNR and CDR2 FQNEAQ (reference sequence). CDR3 sequence (DNA): TGTGCCAGCAGCCCTCAGGGTTGGGGGGGCACTGAAGCTTTCTTT. It yields the protein CASSPQGWGGTEAFF.

This clone was detected only a few times. This chain joins TRBV7-6 and TRBJ1-1, with D perhaps matching TRBD1 (6 bases). CDR1 is SGHVS and CDR2 is FNYEAQ in the germline V gene. The CDR3 sequence is 15 residues long. V was clipped by 1 base and J by 6 bases, with 15 bases between them. CDR3 DNA sequence: TGTGCCAGCAGCTTAGACCTTGACAGGTTCTCTGAAGCTTTCTTT. Its translation is CASSLDLDRFSEAFF.

The J gene is TRBJ1-5, the V gene TRBV21-1. TRBV21-1 is reported as a pseudogene. The CDR3 length is 13 residues. The CDR3 reads CASSKLPRGPQHF. The CDR3 nucleotides read TGTGCCAGCAGCAAACTTCCCCGCGGGCCCCAGCATTTT.

The chain employs TRBV5-1 and TRBJ2-7, with 9 positions matching TRBD1. V shed 2 bases and J 6 bases; nucleotides not matched to a gene: 6. This CDR3 spans 14 amino acids. Germline-derived CDR1 and CDR2 are SGHRS and YFSETQ. The CDR3 DNA is TGCGCCAGCAGCTTCTTGGGACAGGGATCCGAGCAGTACTTC. It is translated as CASSFLGQGSEQYF.

V usage is TRBV7-2 and J usage is TRBJ2-7; 8 bases fit TRBD1. This CDR3 has 15 amino acids. V trimming: 3 bases; J trimming: 0 bases; junction bases outside the gene matches: 4. Germline V gene data show CDR1 as SGHTA and CDR2 as FQGNSA. The chain's CDR3 is CASSFQGAPSYEQYF. CDR3 nucleotides: TGTGCCAGCAGCTTCCAGGGGGCCCCCTCCTACGAGCAGTACTTC.

This clone was observed a few times. The V gene is TRBV9, the J gene TRBJ1-2; TRBD1 matches 9 bases. Trimming removed 0 bases from V and 3 bases from J; junction bases left unmatched: 18. Germline CDR1 SGDLS, CDR2 YYNGEE. This CDR3 is 20 amino acids long. The CDR3: CASSVDRSKGQGVHDYGYTF. CDR3 coding DNA: TGTGCCAGCAGCGTAGACAGATCGAAGGGACAGGGTGTGCACGACTATGGCTACACCTTC.

This chain links TRBV14 with TRBJ2-7; D may be TRBD2 (5 bases). V was cut by 5 bases and J by 2 bases, with 19 bases left in between. The CDR3 consists of 16 residues. Germline V CDR1 and CDR2: SGHDN, FVKESK. The CDR3 is CASSTNTGILPYEQYF. For the CDR3, the DNA is TGTGCCAGCAGCACCAACACCGGGATACTCCCCTACGAGCAGTACTTC.

The chain recombines TRBV25-1 with TRBJ1-5; D not certain. The germline V gene has CDR1 MGHDK and CDR2 SYGVNS. The germline V and J ends were trimmed by 4 bases and 5 bases, with 12 bases remaining between them. The CDR3 covers 14 residues. This CDR3 is CASSVAGPDQPQHF. CDR3 in DNA: TGTGCCAGCAGTGTGGCGGGCCCTGATCAGCCCCAGCATTTT.

This clone was picked up a small number of times. The rearrangement joins TRBV11-2 to TRBJ1-4, with D perhaps matching TRBD1 (5 bases). V dropped 2 bases and J dropped 10 bases, with 14 bases sitting between them. Germline assignment: CDR1 SGHAT and CDR2 FQNNGV. The CDR3 totals 14 residues. In nucleotides, the CDR3 is TGTGCCAGCAGCTTAAAAGGGGCTCCCGGAAAACTGTTTTTT. As protein: CASSLKGAPGKLFF.

This rearrangement joins TRBV7-2 to TRBJ2-5; 9 nucleotides line up with TRBD2. Trimming cost V 1 base and J 4 bases; bases outside gene matches: 7. The CDR3 has 16 amino acids. Germline CDR1 SGHTA, CDR2 FQGNSA. CDR3: CASSLVRLAGRETQYF. The CDR3 DNA sequence: TGTGCCAGCAGCTTAGTTCGCCTAGCGGGGAGAGAGACCCAGTACTTC.

The chain uses TRBV28 and TRBJ1-1; D gene ambiguous. V was trimmed by 2 bases and J by 5 bases, leaving 12 bases between them. The CDR3 covers 14 residues. The germline CDR1 and CDR2 sequences are MDHEN and SYDVKM. CDR3 nucleotides: TGTGCCAGCAGTTTAGCCCTCCGAGGGACTGAAGCTTTCTTT. Translation: CASSLALRGTEAFF.

Worth noting for this clone: Sequence at one end of the junction differs from germline and may be a read error. This sequence joins TRBV6-5 and TRBJ2-7; D uncertain. This CDR3 has 13 amino acids. Germline V CDR1 and CDR2: MNHEY, SVGAGI. The CDR3 reads CASSYAAVYEQHF. The CDR3 coding sequence is TGTGCCAGCAGTTACGCCGCGGTCTACGAGCAGCACTTC.